These 17 T cell receptor beta chains came from one sample sequenced in a study of T cell repertoires in cytomegalovirus infection. Each CDR3 protein is one row after TCRdb ran MiXCR on the reads. The table has more than 55,000 distinct CDR3 sequences, roughly 20% seen once; the top ten hold roughly 62%. Their cognate antigens are unknown. The sequencing here drew on CD8+ T cells from cultured PBMCs, taken from culture after CMV antigen stimulation. Receptors were obtained from a human donor in good health (CMV status not recorded). Some clones in this sample may be carry-over from other donors' samples.

This clonotype was seen more than once but under ten times. The rearrangement uses TRBV20-1 and TRBJ1-5; D is possibly TRBD1 (5 bases). Germline V gene sequence: CDR1 DFQATT, CDR2 SNEGSKA (reference sequence). This CDR3 contains 14 residues. The V end lost 5 bases, the J end lost 0 bases, and 11 bases lay between the germline ends. The CDR3 sequence is CSAPTGDSNQPQHF. CDR3 coding DNA: TGCAGTGCTCCCACGGGGGATAGCAATCAGCCCCAGCATTTT.

For the CDR3, the DNA is TGTGCCACCAGCCGGGACAGGGGAAGTTATAGCAATCAGCCCCAGCATTTT. This gives the protein CATSRDRGSYSNQPQHF. The chain is built from TRBV15 and TRBJ1-5, with 10 bases identical to TRBD1. Germline V gene lookup returns CDR1 LNHNV and CDR2 YYDKDF (reference sequence). The V gene end was trimmed by 5 bases and the J gene end by 0 bases; junction bases not matched to a gene: 7. The CDR3 is 17 residues long.

The chain is built from TRBV4-1 and TRBJ1-6; unclear D gene. Trimming pared 0 bases from V and 1 base from J, leaving 10 bases between. In germline, CDR1 is MGHRA, CDR2 YSYEKL. The CDR3 is made up of 17 amino acids. The CDR3 nucleotides read TGCGCCAGCAGCCAAGACAGTTTAACGTCCTATAATTCACCCCTCCACTTT. Residues: CASSQDSLTSYNSPLHF.

Only one count was recorded for this clonotype. V gene TRBV5-6 combines with J gene TRBJ2-2; a possible D gene is TRBD1 (6 bases). The germline V and J ends were trimmed by 2 bases and 7 bases, with 21 bases remaining between them. The CDR3 consists of 17 residues. Looked up from germline, CDR1 is SGHDT and CDR2 is YYEEEE. CDR3 nucleotides: TGTGCCAGCAGCTTACAGGGCCCGGTGGGGGAAAGCGGGGAGCTGTTTTTT. It yields the protein CASSLQGPVGESGELFF. The full variable domain, rest sourced from reference TRBV5-6 and TRBJ2-2, is DAGVTQSPTHLIKTRGQQVTLRCSPKSGHDTVSWYQQALGQGPQFIFQYYEEEERQRGNFPDRFSGHQFPNYSSELNVNALLLGDSALYLCASSLQGPVGESGELFFGEGSRLTVL.

This clonotype came up a few times. The chain uses TRBV6-2 or TRBV6-3 and TRBJ1-1, with no clear D. The CDR3 sequence is 16 residues long. Trimming pared 3 bases from V and 1 base from J, leaving 15 bases between. Germline CDR1 reads MNHEY; CDR2 reads SVGEGT. DNA of the CDR3: TGTGCCAGCAGTTATCGTGCCAGAAGCGAGAACACTGAAGCTTTCTTT. Translated, it gives CASSYRARSENTEAFF.

V usage is TRBV19 and J usage is TRBJ2-5; 10 bases fit TRBD2. The germline gives CDR1 LNHDA, CDR2 SQIVND (reference sequence). The J segment lost 2 bases and the V segment lost 3 bases, leaving 3 bases of the junction unmatched. This CDR3 has 15 amino acids. The DNA for the CDR3 is TGTGCCAGTAGTATGACTAGCGGGTGGCAAGAGACCCAGTACTTC. Translation: CASSMTSGWQETQYF.

The table lists this clonotype with many counts. The chain carries TRBV7-9 and TRBJ2-2; 7 positions agree with TRBD2. In germline, CDR1 is SEHNR, CDR2 FQNEAQ (reference sequence). The V gene end was trimmed by 2 bases and the J gene end by 1 base; junction bases not matched to a gene: 13. This CDR3 spans 19 amino acids. The CDR3, as DNA: TGTGCCAGCAGCTTACCGAAGGAACCAGCGGGGAAGAACACCGGGGAGCTGTTTTTT. Translation: CASSLPKEPAGKNTGELFF.

The chain joins TRBV6-1 to TRBJ1-1; D is uncertain. Germline V gene data show CDR1 as MNHNS and CDR2 as SASEGT. The CDR3 has 14 residues. Trimming pared 3 bases from V and 9 bases from J, leaving 17 bases between. The CDR3 sequence: CASSDTPEAAQAFF. CDR3 bases: TGTGCCAGCAGTGACACCCCAGAGGCAGCTCAAGCTTTCTTT.

The chain couples TRBV7-6 to TRBJ1-4, with 9 bases matching TRBD1. The CDR3 is 15 residues long. Germline CDR1 and CDR2: SGHVS and FNYEAQ. V trimming: 5 bases; J trimming: 3 bases; junction bases outside the gene matches: 4. CDR3 protein: CASSQGTGSNEKLFF. In DNA form, the CDR3 reads TGTGCCAGCAGCCAAGGGACAGGGTCTAATGAAAAACTGTTTTTT.

This clonotype was seen more than once but under ten times. The rearrangement uses TRBV7-2 and TRBJ2-1; D uncertain. V gave up 2 bases and J gave up 5 bases, with 10 bases separating them. In germline, CDR1 is SGHTA, CDR2 FQGNSA. This CDR3 has 14 amino acids. CDR3 DNA: TGTGCCAGCAGCTTAAACCCCTCAAACAATGAGCAGTTCTTC. As protein: CASSLNPSNNEQFF.

This clonotype was seen ten or more times. The chain uses TRBV12-3 or TRBV12-4 and TRBJ1-1; no clear D. This CDR3 comprises 15 residues. The V end was cut by 3 bases, the J end by 5 bases, with 16 bases between. The CDR3 is CASSLSTAPGTEAFF. The CDR3 coding sequence is TGTGCCAGCAGTTTGTCAACAGCCCCGGGGACTGAAGCTTTCTTT.

The chain carries TRBV11-2 and TRBJ1-2; perhaps TRBD1 as D (6 bases). Trimming cost V 4 bases and J 8 bases, with 20 bases left between them. The CDR3 covers 15 residues. Germline loops: CDR1 SGHAT, CDR2 FQNNGV. CDR3 sequence reads: CASSYTGGSPGGYTF. Here the CDR3 DNA reads TGTGCCAGCAGCTACACCGGGGGCAGTCCTGGAGGCTACACCTTC.

This chain uses TRBV12-3 or TRBV12-4 with TRBJ1-2; the match to TRBD1 covers 8 bases. The CDR3 is 16 residues long. V lost 1 base to trimming and J lost 4 bases; unmatched junction nucleotides: 8. The CDR3 coding sequence is TGTGCCAGCAGTTTAGGTCCAGGGGGCTCCGTCTATGGCTACACCTTC. It translates to CASSLGPGGSVYGYTF.

The chain uses TRBV12-3 or TRBV12-4 and TRBJ1-1; 7 nucleotides line up with TRBD1. Germline trimming cut 3 bases from V and 6 bases from J; bases unmatched to any gene: 10. This CDR3 contains 15 residues. Here the CDR3 reads CASSLGPGGLAEAFF. DNA of the CDR3: TGTGCCAGCAGTTTGGGGCCAGGGGGATTGGCTGAAGCTTTCTTT.

This clonotype was detected only a few times. The V call is TRBV12-3 or TRBV12-4, the J call TRBJ1-2; D is uncertain. The CDR3 contains 13 residues. Trimming cost V 6 bases and J 8 bases, with 16 bases left between them. As DNA, the CDR3 is TGTGCCAGCAGCTCCCTGTTGACGTCGGGCTACACCTTC. This codes for CASSSLLTSGYTF.

This clonotype was seen more than once but under ten times. CDR3 in amino acids: CASSLAGQDYTEAFF. The CDR3 nucleotides read TGTGCCAGCAGCTTAGCGGGGCAGGACTACACTGAAGCTTTCTTT. The V and J genes are TRBV7-6 and TRBJ1-1; perhaps TRBD1 as D (5 bases). The V and J ends lost 0 bases and 3 bases respectively, with 11 bases between them. The germline V gene has CDR1 SGHVS and CDR2 FNYEAQ. This CDR3 contains 15 residues.

This clonotype showed up just a few times. V usage is TRBV7-3 and J usage is TRBJ1-6; D possibly corresponds to TRBD1 (6 bases). Germline CDR1 SGHTA, CDR2 FQGTGA. CDR3 size: 14 residues. The V and J ends lost 4 bases and 9 bases respectively, with 13 bases between them. The CDR3 DNA reads as TGTGCCAGCAGCTCAACAGGGAGTTCTTCACCCCTCCACTTT. Translation: CASSSTGSSSPLHF.